The clone carrying this T cell receptor (beta chain) showed up many times. The data were taken from a study of T cells in Graves' hyperthyroidism and ophthalmopathy. Based on clinical symptoms, serum thyroxine and TRAb, thyroid ultrasound and orbital computed tomography, diagnoses were reached. More than 8.5 ml of fresh peripheral blood supplied the PBMCs. Amplification targeted TCR beta CDR3 regions from RNA transcripts. The TCR CDR3 first-round RT-PCR relied on the HTBI primer set. TCRdb processed the multiplex PCR reads anew with MiXCR; each CDR3 protein has one entry. The table records 200,000 to 300,000 distinct CDR3 sequences, over 15% of them present only once. CDR3 size: 15 residues. Germline CDR1 reads DFQATT; CDR2 reads SNEGSKA (reference sequence). Trimming stripped 3 bases from V and 5 bases from J, with 19 bases between.

This receptor was obtained from a young woman with Graves' ophthalmopathy. V usage is TRBV20-1 and J usage is TRBJ1-1; TRBD1 might be the D (6 bases). The sequencing input was blood. CDR3 nucleotides: TGCAGTGCTAGTCCAACAGGGCGCCCCGGGACTGAAGCTTTCTTT. Translated, it gives CSASPTGRPGTEAFF.